The next 9 T cell receptor beta chains were all read from a single sample in a study of cytomegalovirus exposure and HLA in healthy donors. 60 Vbeta and 13 Jbeta primers were used in PCR. Only in-frame clones appear in the TCRdb table, and some are missing; sequencing was by immunoSEQ multiplex PCR. The repertoire holds around 110,000 clones, with around 75% as singletons. The specimen was PBMCs. The origin of the receptors is a woman aged 18-30 years in good health and CMV-seronegative.

This clone was picked up one time. The V gene is TRBV7-9, the J gene TRBJ2-7; D possibly corresponds to TRBD1 (6 bases). This CDR3 has 16 amino acids. The V gene's germline CDR1 is SEHNR and CDR2 FQNEAQ (reference sequence). The V end lost 6 bases, the J end lost 3 bases, and 21 bases lay between the germline ends. The CDR3 DNA is TGTGCCAGCAGTTTTGGGCAGCGCGAGACAGGCTACGAGCAGTACTTC. Translation gives CASSFGQRETGYEQYF.

The chain combines TRBV28 with TRBJ2-1; 8 bases match TRBD2. CDR3 length: 16 amino acids. Trimming cost V 6 bases and J 4 bases; bases outside gene matches: 11. Per germline, CDR1 MDHEN and CDR2 SYDVKM. The CDR3 sequence: CASSDSGGGLYNEQFF. The CDR3 DNA sequence: TGTGCCAGCAGCGATTCCGGGGGGGGCTTATACAATGAGCAGTTCTTC.

This clone was seen more than once but under ten times. This rearrangement joins TRBV29-1 to TRBJ1-2; 7 positions match TRBD1. Unmatched junction bases numbered 10, after V lost 7 bases and J lost 8 bases. The CDR3 covers 12 residues. Germline V gene lookup returns CDR1 SQVTM and CDR2 ANQGSEA. CDR3 amino acids: CSATTTGLGYTF. As DNA, the CDR3 is TGCAGCGCCACCACGACAGGGCTCGGCTACACCTTC. Full variable domain (rest looked up from reference TRBV29-1 and TRBJ1-2): SAVISQKPSRDICQRGTSLTIQCQVDSQVTMMFWYRQQPGQSLTLIATANQGSEATYESGFVIDKFPISRPNLTFSTLTVSNMSPEDSSIYLCSATTTGLGYTFGSGTRLTVV.

This clone showed up just a few times. V gene TRBV7-9 combines with J gene TRBJ1-4; possible D gene TRBD1, 6 bases. V lost 7 bases and J 3 bases, leaving 12 bases between the germline ends. This CDR3 has 14 amino acids. Germline assignment: CDR1 SEHNR and CDR2 FQNEAQ (reference sequence). In nucleotides, the CDR3 is TGTGCCAGCACCCACCCAGGGGCTAATGAAAAACTGTTTTTT. Its translation: CASTHPGANEKLFF.

The chain carries TRBV28 and TRBJ1-1; possibly TRBD1 for D (5 bases). V lost 10 bases to trimming and J lost 13 bases, with 25 bases between them. Germline assignment: CDR1 MDHEN and CDR2 SYDVKM. This CDR3 has 13 residues. As DNA, the CDR3 is TGTGCCACCGGGGGGGAACCTCTGGCAAAAGATTTCTTT. Protein product: CATGGEPLAKDFF. Full variable domain (rest looked up from reference TRBV28 and TRBJ1-1): DVKVTQSSRYLVKRTGEKVFLECVQDMDHENMFWYRQDPGLGLRLIYFSYDVKMKEKGDIPEGYSVSREKKERFSLILESASTNQTSMYLCATGGEPLAKDFFGQGTRLTVV.

The genes are TRBV7-9 and TRBJ1-1; no clear D gene. V was pared by 3 bases and J by 0 bases, with 14 bases between. The CDR3 runs to 16 residues. Germline loops: CDR1 SEHNR, CDR2 FQNEAQ (reference sequence). The CDR3 spells CASSLPPGSVNTEAFF. CDR3 nucleotide sequence: TGTGCCAGCAGCTTGCCTCCCGGGTCGGTGAACACTGAAGCTTTCTTT.

This clone was observed a handful of times. The rearrangement links TRBV25-1 to TRBJ1-1, with D maybe TRBD1 (6 bases). V was shortened by 6 bases and J by 0 bases, with 11 bases between the two germline ends. Germline V gene sequence: CDR1 MGHDK, CDR2 SYGVNS. The CDR3 loop spans 14 amino acids. The CDR3 region is CASSGQLMNTEAFF. The CDR3 bases are TGTGCCAGCAGCGGACAGCTAATGAACACTGAAGCTTTCTTT.

The J gene is TRBJ1-5, the V gene TRBV4-1; D remains ambiguous. The CDR3 length is 14 residues. Per the germline V gene, CDR1 is MGHRA and CDR2 is YSYEKL. V was pared by 3 bases and J by 3 bases, with 9 bases between. For the CDR3, the DNA is TGCGCCAGCAGCCAGGCAGACTACAATCAGCCCCAGCATTTT. Translated: CASSQADYNQPQHF.

This chain joins TRBV10-2 and TRBJ2-1; D might be TRBD1 (6 bases). The V gene's germline CDR1 is WSHSY and CDR2 SAAADI. V was clipped by 3 bases and J by 8 bases, with 11 bases between them. The CDR3 totals 13 residues. The CDR3 here is CASSDTGFDEQFF. CDR3 in DNA: TGCGCCAGCAGTGACACAGGGTTCGATGAGCAGTTCTTC.